This is a list of T cell receptor beta chains from one sample in a study of T-cell memory formation after mild COVID-19. TCRdb itself ran the 5' RACE reads through MiXCR, one entry per CDR3 protein. The sample contains roughly 500,000 distinct CDR3 sequences, roughly 20% of which appear only once. The specimen was PBMCs or a T cell subset sorted from them (not recorded which). The receptors stem from an adult woman who had mild COVID-19 (a few samples of this study predate the infection). Cell type and time point are not known. CDR3s include the opening cysteine and the closing phenylalanine or tryptophan. Each record gives: CDR3 length, D gene, J gene, clone size, V gene, CDR3 DNA, CDR3 protein. D genes are given only for firm matches. Part of the rows lack a size; the others show once, few, many or a class for expanded clones.

len: 19; d_gene: TRBD2; j_gene: TRBJ2-3; abundance: NA; v_gene: TRBV5-1; CDR3nt: TGCGCCAGCAGCTTGGAGCCGACCCTAGCGGGAGGCAGGGAGGATACGCAGTATTTT; CDR3aa: CASSLEPTLAGGREDTQYF
len: 16; d_gene: TRBD2; j_gene: TRBJ2-1; abundance: NA; v_gene: TRBV12-3/TRBV12-4; CDR3nt: TGTGCCAGCAGATCCGGACTAGCGGGGGGATACAATGAGCAGTTCTTC; CDR3aa: CASRSGLAGGYNEQFF
len: 14; d_gene: NA; j_gene: TRBJ1-5; abundance: NA; v_gene: TRBV2; CDR3nt: TGTGCCAGCAGGGAGGGATGGAAGGATCAGCCCCAGCATTTT; CDR3aa: CASREGWKDQPQHF
len: 15; d_gene: NA; j_gene: TRBJ1-2; abundance: NA; v_gene: TRBV28; CDR3nt: TGTGCCAGCAGCCTACGGGGGGGTGACGGCTATGGCTACACCTTC; CDR3aa: CASSLRGGDGYGYTF
len: 13; d_gene: NA; j_gene: TRBJ2-1; abundance: many; v_gene: TRBV12-3/TRBV12-4; CDR3nt: TGTGCCAGCGGGGGCGGGGCATACAATGAGCAGTTCTTC; CDR3aa: CASGGGAYNEQFF
len: 14; d_gene: NA; j_gene: TRBJ2-7; abundance: many; v_gene: TRBV7-8; CDR3nt: TGTGCCAGCAGCTTTCGGGACGGTTCCTACGAGCAGTACTTC; CDR3aa: CASSFRDGSYEQYF
len: 12; d_gene: NA; j_gene: TRBJ2-2; abundance: few; v_gene: TRBV20-1; CDR3nt: TGCAGTGCTAGGGTGGACTACGGGGAGCTGTTTTTT; CDR3aa: CSARVDYGELFF
len: 15; d_gene: NA; j_gene: TRBJ2-7; abundance: few; v_gene: TRBV20-1; CDR3nt: TGCAGTGCTAGAGCCCTAGCGTTCAGCTCCTACGAGCAGTACTTC; CDR3aa: CSARALAFSSYEQYF
len: 14; d_gene: NA; j_gene: TRBJ1-1; abundance: NA; v_gene: TRBV4-1; CDR3nt: TGCGCCAGCAGCCAAGGTGGGCAGAACACTGAAGCTTTCTTT; CDR3aa: CASSQGGQNTEAFF
len: 15; d_gene: NA; j_gene: TRBJ2-7; abundance: NA; v_gene: TRBV14; CDR3nt: TGTGCCAGCAGCCAAATACGGGGCACCGCTTACGAGCAGTACTTC; CDR3aa: CASSQIRGTAYEQYF
len: 14; d_gene: NA; j_gene: TRBJ1-1; abundance: few; v_gene: TRBV7-6; CDR3nt: TGTGCCAGCAGCCCCTACAAAGGACTACTTGAAGCTTTCTTT; CDR3aa: CASSPYKGLLEAFF
len: 15; d_gene: NA; j_gene: TRBJ2-7; abundance: NA; v_gene: TRBV7-6; CDR3nt: TGTGCCAGCAGCCAAACCCCACTCACATTCTACGAGCAGTACTTC; CDR3aa: CASSQTPLTFYEQYF
len: 14; d_gene: TRBD1; j_gene: TRBJ2-5; abundance: NA; v_gene: TRBV20-1; CDR3nt: TGCAGTGCTAGAGACGGACAGGGACCAGAGACCCAGTACTTC; CDR3aa: CSARDGQGPETQYF
len: 11; d_gene: TRBD1; j_gene: TRBJ2-7; abundance: NA; v_gene: TRBV20-1; CDR3nt: TGCAGTGCACTCAGGGGGCTCGAGCAGTACTTC; CDR3aa: CSALRGLEQYF
len: 12; d_gene: NA; j_gene: TRBJ1-1; abundance: few; v_gene: TRBV5-1; CDR3nt: TGCGCCAGCAGCGGAGGGAACACTGAAGCTTTCTTT; CDR3aa: CASSGGNTEAFF
len: 12; d_gene: NA; j_gene: TRBJ2-7; abundance: NA; v_gene: TRBV12-3/TRBV12-4; CDR3nt: TGTGCCAGCAGTATGGTTCGAGGGGAGCAGTACTTC; CDR3aa: CASSMVRGEQYF
len: 17; d_gene: NA; j_gene: TRBJ2-7; abundance: few; v_gene: TRBV5-1; CDR3nt: TGCGCCAGCAGCTTCGGGCAGGGCACCAAGTTCTCCTACGAGCAGTACTTC; CDR3aa: CASSFGQGTKFSYEQYF
len: 13; d_gene: NA; j_gene: TRBJ2-5; abundance: few; v_gene: TRBV11-2; CDR3nt: TGTGCCAGCAGCCCAAGTACGGGAGAGACCCAGTACTTC; CDR3aa: CASSPSTGETQYF
len: 15; d_gene: TRBD1; j_gene: TRBJ2-7; abundance: medium-sized; v_gene: TRBV7-9; CDR3nt: TGTGCCAGCAGCTCCGGGACAGCCTTTGGGGACGAGCAGTACTTC; CDR3aa: CASSSGTAFGDEQYF
len: 13; d_gene: TRBD1; j_gene: TRBJ1-1; abundance: NA; v_gene: TRBV24-1; CDR3nt: TGTGCCACCAGGGACAGGGGTACAGGTGAAGCTTTCTTT; CDR3aa: CATRDRGTGEAFF
len: 16; d_gene: NA; j_gene: TRBJ1-5; abundance: few; v_gene: TRBV24-1; CDR3nt: TGTGCCACCAGTGATCCGAGGGCCGGGGACCTAGAGCCCCAGCATTTT; CDR3aa: CATSDPRAGDLEPQHF
len: 15; d_gene: NA; j_gene: TRBJ2-2; abundance: NA; v_gene: TRBV18; CDR3nt: TGTGCCAGCTCACCTCGACAGGTTCGCACCGGGGAGCTGTTTTTT; CDR3aa: CASSPRQVRTGELFF
len: 16; d_gene: TRBD2; j_gene: TRBJ2-1; abundance: once; v_gene: TRBV6-5; CDR3nt: TGTGCCAGCAGTTGGACTAGCGGGAGGACATACAATGAGCAGTTCTTC; CDR3aa: CASSWTSGRTYNEQFF
len: 15; d_gene: NA; j_gene: TRBJ1-2; abundance: NA; v_gene: TRBV2; CDR3nt: TGTGCCACCCGGCAAGCCTGGGGCCTGGGGTATGGCTACACCTTC; CDR3aa: CATRQAWGLGYGYTF
len: 13; d_gene: TRBD1; j_gene: TRBJ1-1; abundance: NA; v_gene: TRBV12-3/TRBV12-4; CDR3nt: TGTGCCAGCAGTTTGGACAGGGGTTTCGAAGCTTTCTTT; CDR3aa: CASSLDRGFEAFF
len: 12; d_gene: TRBD2; j_gene: TRBJ2-7; abundance: NA; v_gene: TRBV6-5; CDR3nt: TGTGCCAGCAGGGGGGGGGGGAGCGAGCAGTACTTC; CDR3aa: CASRGGGSEQYF
len: 13; d_gene: NA; j_gene: TRBJ1-5; abundance: few; v_gene: TRBV4-1; CDR3nt: TGCGCCAGTGCCGGGACATTCAATCAGCCCCAGCATTTT; CDR3aa: CASAGTFNQPQHF